This TCR beta chain came from a study of blood T cells in healthy people across ages. There are a few counts of this clonotype. Its matching antigen is unknown. Study-level points and caveats: Correlation between TCR beta diversity and naive T cell percentage was strong.

The ends lost 0 bases at V and 7 bases at J; junction bases unmatched: 13. Germline V gene data show CDR1 as MGHRA and CDR2 as YSYEKL. The length of the CDR3 is 18 residues. The use of a sample-barcoded 5' primer and a J-beta primer mix characterized a second PCR of about 7 to 12 cycles. MiXCR was run by TCRdb on the 5' RACE reads, yielding one entry per CDR3 protein. The table includes over 950,000 distinct CDR3 sequences, 35% to 40% detected once. The chain employs TRBV4-1 and TRBJ2-2, with 8 bases matching TRBD2. Sequencing input: blood. The clonotype was recovered from a man younger than 35 in good health. The CDR3 DNA is TGCGCCAGCAGCCAAGATAGCGTGGGACTAGGATATAGCGGGGAGCTGTTTTTT. It is translated as CASSQDSVGLGYSGELFF.